This is a list of T cell receptor beta chains from one sample in a study of T cells in Graves' hyperthyroidism and ophthalmopathy. TCRdb used MiXCR to reprocess the multiplex PCR reads, holding one entry per CDR3 protein. Among around 620,000 distinct CDR3 sequences, more than 45% were seen once, and the ten largest hold roughly 19%. The source material was peripheral blood or thyroid tissue (not recorded which). The receptors here all came from an adult woman with Graves' disease, either hyperthyroidism or ophthalmopathy (not recorded which). Both conserved end residues are part of each CDR3. D genes are given only for firm matches. Only some rows state a clone size, as once, few, many or a class for expanded clones.

V	D	J	size	DNA	CDR3
TRBV29-1	-	TRBJ1-1	few	TGCAGCGTTGTCGGGGGATCCACTGAAGCTTTCTTT	CSVVGGSTEAFF
TRBV7-9	TRBD1	TRBJ2-1	-	TGTGCCAGCAGCGAGGAGGAGGACAGGCACAATGAGCAGTTCTTC	CASSEEEDRHNEQFF
TRBV29-1	TRBD1	TRBJ1-4	-	TGCAGCTTCATGACAGGGGAAAAACTGTTTTTT	CSFMTGEKLFF
TRBV7-3	TRBD2	TRBJ2-7	once	TGTGCCAGCAGCATTTTGGGGGGGGAGCAGTACTTC	CASSILGGEQYF
TRBV6-1	TRBD1	TRBJ1-1	many	TGTGCCAGCAGGGGAACAGGGGAGGGCACTGAAGCTTTCTTT	CASRGTGEGTEAFF
TRBV7-3	-	TRBJ2-7	many	TGTGCCAGCAGCTTGAATCAGGAAGAGCAGTACTTC	CASSLNQEEQYF
TRBV20-1	-	TRBJ1-2	many	TGCAGTGCACCGGGACTTCAAGCTAACTATGGCTACACCTTC	CSAPGLQANYGYTF
TRBV6-5	-	TRBJ1-6	few	TGTGCCACCTCAAGGCGGGGCAGCAACTATAATTCACCCCTCCACTTT	CATSRRGSNYNSPLHF
TRBV7-9	-	TRBJ1-1	-	TGTGCCAGCAGCGATCAGGTTGAAGCTTTCTTT	CASSDQVEAFF
TRBV10-3	TRBD1	TRBJ1-2	-	TGTGCCATCAGTGAGTCGACGGCAGGGACAGACGGCTACACCTTC	CAISESTAGTDGYTF
TRBV7-3	-	TRBJ2-7	many	TGTGCCAGCAGCTTATCGGCCGGCTACGAGCAGTACTTC	CASSLSAGYEQYF
TRBV6-6	-	TRBJ1-3	many	TGTGCCAGCAGTTATTACAGGGCTGGGGACACCATATATTTT	CASSYYRAGDTIYF
TRBV18	-	TRBJ2-7	-	TGTGCCAGCTCACAGGGCGGAGCCTACGAGCAGTACTTC	CASSQGGAYEQYF
TRBV25-1	-	TRBJ2-7	many	TGTGCCAGCAGTGATCACAGGGCTCAGGGGTTGGGGGAGCAGTACTTC	CASSDHRAQGLGEQYF